The source of this T cell receptor (beta chain) is a study of PD-1 blockade in classical Hodgkin lymphoma. Some clones are missing from TCRdb's copy, which holds only in-frame ones; the method was immunoSEQ multiplex PCR. The sample records about 110,000 clones, 80% to 90% being singletons. Germline CDR1 reads SGHNT; CDR2 reads YENEEA. The CDR3 is 17 amino acids. Trimming at V came to 2 bases and at J to 4 bases, leaving 6 bases not matched to a gene. A remark on this clone: Antigen: not known.

Study observations and caveats: As was reported, newly diagnosed patients showed lower baseline TCR diversity than healthy donors did.

Exposure to brentuximab vedotin varied, and each patient had relapsed following autologous stem cell transplantation. This clonotype originated in a human donor with classical Hodgkin lymphoma. This chain joins TRBV11-3 and TRBJ2-2; 11 bases are a match to TRBD1. The starting material was peripheral blood mononuclear cells (PBMCs), obtained before the second cycle of nivolumab. CDR3 sequence: CASSLRGQGALTGELFF. In DNA, the CDR3 is TGTGCCAGCAGCTTACGAGGACAGGGGGCGCTCACCGGGGAGCTGTTTTTT.